Shown below are 21 T cell receptor beta chains from a single sample sequenced in a study of CD8 T cells in Susac syndrome. When the RNA was reverse transcribed, random hexamers were used with an input of about 0.5 to 1 ug. TCRdb reanalysed the immunoSEQ multiplex PCR reads using MiXCR and keeps one entry per CDR3 protein. The sample consists of some 160,000 distinct CDR3 sequences, approximately 96% of them appearing once. The material sequenced was CD4+ T cells from PBMCs. All receptors derive from a human donor with Susac syndrome.

The chain employs TRBV6-1 and TRBJ2-2, with TRBD1 matching 10 bases. The germline V gene has CDR1 MNHNS and CDR2 SASEGT. CDR3 length: 17 amino acids. V trimming: 6 bases; J trimming: 5 bases; junction bases outside the gene matches: 12. CDR3 nucleotide sequence: TGTGCCAGCAGAAAACTCAGACAGGGGGCAAAAACCGGGGAGCTGTTTTTT. This encodes CASRKLRQGAKTGELFF.

CDR3 sequence (DNA): TGTGCCAGCAGCTTTCGGATAGTGAGAGGGGGCACCGGGGAGCTGTTTTTT. As protein: CASSFRIVRGGTGELFF. J is TRBJ2-2 and V is TRBV7-2; tentatively, D is TRBD1 (6 bases). The V gene's germline CDR1 is SGHTA and CDR2 FQGNSA. The CDR3 contains 17 residues. The germline V and J ends were trimmed by 3 bases and 4 bases, with 18 bases remaining between them. The full variable domain, in which reference TRBV7-2 and TRBJ2-2 provide the parts outside the CDR3, is GAGVSQSPSNKVTEKGKDVELRCDPISGHTALYWYRQSLGQGLEFLIYFQGNSAPDKSGLPSDRFSAERTGGSVSTLTIQRTQQEDSAVYLCASSFRIVRGGTGELFFGEGSRLTVL.

The genes are TRBV7-9 and TRBJ1-2, with 7 bases that match TRBD1. CDR1 SEHNR and CDR2 FQNEAQ come from the germline V gene (reference sequence). Trimming cost V 1 base and J 2 bases; bases outside gene matches: 4. There are 15 residues in the CDR3. The chain's CDR3 is CASSLGETGNYGYTF. The CDR3, as DNA: TGTGCCAGCAGCTTAGGAGAGACAGGGAACTATGGCTACACCTTC.

The chain recombines TRBV29-1 with TRBJ2-3, with TRBD2 matching 9 bases. Germline lookup yields CDR1 SQVTM and CDR2 ANQGSEA. The J segment lost 4 bases and the V segment lost 2 bases, leaving 7 bases of the junction unmatched. The CDR3 is 15 residues long. CDR3 residues: CSVELSGGRADTQYF. CDR3 bases: TGCAGCGTTGAACTCAGCGGGGGGAGAGCAGATACGCAGTATTTT.

This chain connects TRBV5-1 to TRBJ2-3, with 15 nucleotides matching TRBD2. CDR3 length: 17 amino acids. Per germline, CDR1 SGHRS and CDR2 YFSETQ. J lost 6 bases, V lost 3 bases, and 8 bases had no gene match. The CDR3, as DNA: TGCGCCAGCAGCTCTAGTGGGACTAGCGGGGGGAAGGATACGCAGTATTTT. Translation gives CASSSSGTSGGKDTQYF.

The rearrangement joins TRBV21-1 to TRBJ2-5; the table gives TRBD1 as D, unverified against the DNA. TRBV21-1 is labeled a pseudogene. The length of the CDR3 is 13 residues. The CDR3 DNA is TGTGCCGGGGGACAGGGGGCAGGAGAGACCCAGTACTTC. This sequence encodes CAGGQGAGETQYF.

The chain employs TRBV6-2 or TRBV6-3 and TRBJ2-5; either TRBD1 or TRBD2 may supply D (5 bases each). This CDR3 has 12 amino acids. The germline CDR1 and CDR2 sequences are MNHEY and SVGEGT. V was cut by 10 bases and J by 5 bases, with 14 bases left in between. The CDR3 sequence: CATSEGRETQYF. In nucleotides, the CDR3 is TGTGCCACCTCCGAGGGACGGGAGACCCAGTACTTC.

The genes are TRBV25-1 and TRBJ2-6; 8 nucleotides match TRBD1. V lost 5 bases and J lost 2; bases outside the gene matches: 5. The CDR3 runs 16 residues. Looked up from germline, CDR1 is MGHDK and CDR2 is SYGVNS. Here the CDR3 reads CASSYPTGAGANVLTF. In nucleotides, the CDR3 is TGTGCCAGCAGTTACCCGACAGGGGCTGGGGCCAACGTCCTGACTTTC.

The chain uses TRBV7-9 and TRBJ1-5; no reliable D call. CDR3 length: 16 amino acids. The V gene lost 5 bases and the J gene lost 0 bases, with 14 bases spanning the gap. CDR1 and CDR2 (germline): SEHNR, FQNEAQ (reference sequence). The CDR3 loop reads CASSVDRPYSNQPQHF. The CDR3 DNA reads as TGTGCCAGCAGCGTTGACCGCCCCTATAGCAATCAGCCCCAGCATTTT.

The J gene is TRBJ1-4, the V gene TRBV29-1; maybe TRBD1 (5 bases). Germline CDR1 reads SQVTM; CDR2 reads ANQGSEA. This CDR3 has 13 amino acids. The CDR3 nucleotides read TGCACCCGAGGCGGGGCGCCTCGAGAAAAACTGTTTTTT. Its protein product is CTRGGAPREKLFF. Full variable domain (outside the CDR3, taken from reference TRBV29-1 and TRBJ1-4): SAVISQKPSRDICQRGTSLTIQCQVDSQVTMMFWYRQQPGQSLTLIATANQGSEATYESGFVIDKFPISRPNLTFSTLTVSNMSPEDSSIYLCTRGGAPREKLFFGSGTQLSVL.

The chain is built from TRBV29-1 and TRBJ2-7; no clear D gene. This CDR3 contains 12 residues. Germline values: CDR1 SQVTM, CDR2 ANQGSEA. V was cut by 7 bases and J by 6 bases, with 16 bases left in between. The CDR3 nucleotides read TGCAGCGCCGCCGGGCCCCCCGGCGAGCAGTACTTC. The encoded protein is CSAAGPPGEQYF.

V usage is TRBV3-1 and J usage is TRBJ1-6; unclear D gene. The CDR3 runs 13 residues. Germline-derived CDR1 and CDR2 are LGHDT and YNNKEL (reference sequence). V was trimmed by 9 bases and J by 7 bases, leaving 13 bases between them. The CDR3 reads CASSGTDNSPLHF. CDR3 DNA: TGTGCCAGTTCCGGAACCGACAATTCACCCCTCCACTTT.

The rearrangement links TRBV5-1 to TRBJ2-1; D remains unclear. The V gene lost 0 bases and the J gene lost 6 bases, with 10 bases spanning the gap. Germline-derived CDR1 and CDR2 are SGHRS and YFSETQ. This CDR3 has 14 amino acids. CDR3 bases: TGCGCCAGCAGCTTGGCCTCAGAGGCCAATGAGCAGTTCTTC. It encodes CASSLASEANEQFF.

The genes are TRBV4-1 and TRBJ1-6; D is undetermined. Deletions cut 0 bases from V and 15 bases from J, with 12 bases between. The V gene's germline CDR1 is MGHRA and CDR2 YSYEKL. This CDR3 has 13 residues. This chain's CDR3 is CASSQDSASNLHF. CDR3 DNA: TGCGCCAGCAGCCAAGATTCGGCGAGCAACCTCCACTTT.

The rearrangement links TRBV10-3 to TRBJ2-1; TRBD2 agrees at 7 bases. Germline values: CDR1 ENHRY, CDR2 SYGVKD. The CDR3 is 13 residues long. V shed 10 bases and J 7 bases; nucleotides not matched to a gene: 10. In nucleotides, the CDR3 is TGTGCCACCGCCCGGGGGGAAAGGAATGAGCAGTTCTTC. This gives the protein CATARGERNEQFF.

V is TRBV6-5 and J is TRBJ2-7, with D possibly called TRBD1 or TRBD2 (7 bases each). The CDR3 has 17 residues. Germline V gives CDR1 MNHEY, CDR2 SVGAGI. Trimming cost V 2 bases and J 1 base, with 18 bases left between them. The CDR3 DNA reads as TGTGCCAGCAGTTACAGCCGGGGCCAGGGGGGGTCCTACGAGCAGTACTTC. Its translation is CASSYSRGQGGSYEQYF.

The genes are TRBV6-5 and TRBJ1-1; the match to TRBD1 covers 9 bases. V lost 6 bases to trimming and J lost 2 bases; unmatched junction nucleotides: 7. This CDR3 spans 15 amino acids. Germline CDR1 is MNHEY and CDR2 is SVGAGI. CDR3 sequence: CASSPDRGDNTEAFF. The CDR3 DNA sequence: TGTGCCAGCAGCCCCGACAGGGGGGATAACACTGAAGCTTTCTTT.

The V and J genes are TRBV12-3 or TRBV12-4 and TRBJ2-3; perhaps TRBD1 as D (7 bases). Trimming pared 5 bases from V and 6 bases from J, leaving 18 bases between. This CDR3 has 15 residues. The CDR3 nucleotides are TGTGCCAGCAGTCCAGGGGGAGGTAAAATGGATACGCAGTATTTT. The encoded protein is CASSPGGGKMDTQYF.

This clonotype was detected once. This chain connects TRBV15 to TRBJ2-1; possible D gene TRBD2, 7 bases. V dropped 8 bases and J dropped 9 bases, with 20 bases sitting between them. Germline-derived CDR1 and CDR2 are LNHNV and YYDKDF (reference sequence). CDR3 length: 14 residues. In DNA form, the CDR3 reads TGTGCCACCGGGAAGGAGGGGGGGCTACTTGAGCAGTTCTTC. Its protein is CATGKEGGLLEQFF.

The chain is built from TRBV7-3 and TRBJ2-5; maybe TRBD2 (5 bases). The CDR3 runs to 13 residues. Germline assignment: CDR1 SGHTA and CDR2 FQGTGA. V was trimmed by 1 base and J by 3 bases, leaving 6 bases between them. CDR3 in amino acids: CASSLMREETQYF. In DNA, the CDR3 is TGTGCCAGCAGCTTAATGAGGGAAGAGACCCAGTACTTC.

The chain combines TRBV28 with TRBJ1-1; tentative D call: TRBD1 (5 bases). Looked up from germline, CDR1 is MDHEN and CDR2 is SYDVKM. V dropped 5 bases and J dropped 4 bases, with 14 bases sitting between them. This CDR3 comprises 14 residues. The CDR3 reads CASSRGEGGTEAFF. The CDR3, as DNA: TGTGCCAGCAGTCGGGGGGAGGGCGGCACTGAAGCTTTCTTT.